What follows are 10 T cell receptor beta chains derived from one specimen sequenced in a study of shared clonotypes between healthy human individuals. Only in-frame clones appear in the TCRdb table, and some are missing; sequencing was by immunoSEQ multiplex PCR. The sample carries around 700,000 clones, around 74% recorded once. Sequences were obtained from memory CD4+ T cells sorted from blood. Subset meaning: CD45RA-negative fraction. These receptors were obtained from a woman in her 30s in good health.

The CDR3 coding sequence is TGTGCCAGCAGTGACCGCCGGGGATCCTACGAGCAGTACTTC. Translating gives CASSDRRGSYEQYF. The chain joins TRBV27 to TRBJ2-7; D might be TRBD2 (5 bases). The CDR3 is made up of 14 amino acids. V lost 5 bases to trimming and J lost 1 base, with 12 bases between them. Looked up from germline, CDR1 is MNHEY and CDR2 is SMNVEV (reference sequence).

V is TRBV7-8 and J is TRBJ2-7; D is uncertain. Between the trimmed V and J ends, which lost 6 bases and 4 bases, there was a span of 16 bases. Germline CDR1 reads SGHVS; CDR2 reads FQNEAQ. The CDR3 runs 14 residues. The CDR3 nucleotides are TGTGCCAGCAGGCCGCGCGGAGCCCTATACGAGCAGTACTTC. This sequence encodes CASRPRGALYEQYF. The full variable domain, rest sourced from reference TRBV7-8 and TRBJ2-7, is GAGVSQSPRYKVAKRGQDVALRCDPISGHVSLFWYQQALGQGPEFLTYFQNEAQLDKSGLPSDRFFAERPEGSVSTLKIQRTQQEDSAVYLCASRPRGALYEQYFGPGTRLTVT.

The rearrangement joins TRBV7-2 to TRBJ2-1; 11 bases fit TRBD2. Germline V lookup: CDR1 SGHTA, CDR2 FQGNSA. CDR3 length: 17 residues. V lost 5 bases to trimming and J lost 9 bases; unmatched junction nucleotides: 15. For the CDR3, the DNA is TGTGCCAGCAGCCCCGACACGGTTAGCGGGAGGGCCGGTGAGCAGTTCTTC. Translated: CASSPDTVSGRAGEQFF.

The chain uses TRBV7-2 and TRBJ2-5; D unclear. Germline loops: CDR1 SGHTA, CDR2 FQGNSA. The CDR3 loop spans 15 amino acids. Trimming removed 6 bases at V and 7 bases at J, with 21 bases between. CDR3 amino acids: CASSFTTAALATQYF. The CDR3 coding sequence is TGTGCCAGCAGTTTTACTACGGCCGCCTTAGCGACCCAGTACTTC.

The rearrangement joins TRBV6-4 to TRBJ2-3; TRBD2 matches 9 bases. The CDR3 consists of 14 residues. CDR1 is MRHNA and CDR2 is SNTAGT in the germline V gene. V was clipped by 4 bases and J by 4 bases; unmatched bases: 3. The CDR3 sequence is CASSVQREADTQYF. DNA for the CDR3: TGTGCCAGCAGTGTTCAGCGGGAGGCAGATACGCAGTATTTT.

This clone was seen a few times. The sample contains more than one DNA sequence encoding this CDR3. The rearrangement links TRBV7-2 to TRBJ2-6, with D unresolved. The CDR3 length is 14 residues. V was clipped by 4 bases and J by 4 bases, with 8 bases between them. In germline, CDR1 is SGHTA, CDR2 FQGNSA. The CDR3 spells CASSSKAGANVLTF. DNA for the CDR3: TGTGCCAGCAGCTCCAAGGCCGGGGCCAACGTCCTGACTTTC.

The chain joins TRBV6-1 to TRBJ1-2; D unresolved. Germline CDR1 and CDR2: MNHNS and SASEGT. V dropped 2 bases and J dropped 2 bases, with 9 bases sitting between them. The length of the CDR3 is 14 residues. CDR3 sequence reads: CASSELGGNYGYTF. The CDR3 DNA follows: TGTGCCAGCAGTGAACTGGGAGGAAACTATGGCTACACCTTC.

This clone was recorded once. One end of the junction does not line up with germline, which may come from a read error. The V and J genes are TRBV5-3 and TRBJ2-5; D assignment may be TRBD1 or TRBD2 (5 bases each). TRBV5-3 is designated an ORF whose function remains uncertain. The CDR3 loop spans 10 amino acids. The CDR3 DNA is TGTGCCAGAAGCGGAGGTGGGACGGACTTC. This gives the protein CARSGGGTDF.

V is TRBV6-5 and J is TRBJ2-7; 14 nucleotides match TRBD2. J lost 4 bases, V lost 7 bases, and 6 bases had no gene match. This CDR3 region has 15 residues. Germline lookup yields CDR1 MNHEY and CDR2 SVGAGI. The CDR3 coding sequence is TGTGCCAGCAAACGGGGGACTAGCGGGAGTTACGAGCAGTACTTC. This sequence encodes CASKRGTSGSYEQYF.

The gene calls are TRBV28 and TRBJ2-4, with a tentative D call TRBD1 (6 bases). The CDR3 sequence is 17 residues long. CDR1 is MDHEN, CDR2 SYDVKM, per germline. V was shortened by 4 bases and J by 0 bases, with 16 bases between the two germline ends. CDR3 residues: CASSSWTDLLAKNIQYF. In nucleotides, the CDR3 is TGTGCCAGCAGTTCATGGACAGACTTACTAGCCAAAAACATTCAGTACTTC. Drawing the rest from reference TRBV28 and TRBJ2-4, the complete variable domain is DVKVTQSSRYLVKRTGEKVFLECVQDMDHENMFWYRQDPGLGLRLIYFSYDVKMKEKGDIPEGYSVSREKKERFSLILESASTNQTSMYLCASSSWTDLLAKNIQYFGAGTRLSVL.